This is a list of T cell receptor beta chains from one sample in a study. The data were produced by immunoSEQ multiplex PCR, yet TCRdb's version contains in-frame clones alone and is incomplete. The sample carries 60,000 to 75,000 clones, around 93% recorded once. Material: PBMCs. These receptors originate from a man aged 40-49 years with rheumatoid arthritis. The CDR3 runs from the conserved cysteine through the conserved F or W. A D gene is named only where the DNA matches it firmly. The size field is filled for only some rows; it gives once, few, many or a size class.

V	D	J	size	CDR3	DNA
TRBV14	TRBD2	TRBJ2-1	NA	CASSQPFSGGAYNEQFF	TGTGCCAGCAGCCAACCGTTCAGCGGGGGGGCCTACAATGAGCAGTTCTTC
TRBV27	NA	TRBJ2-2	few	CASSLGQTGELFF	TGTGCCAGCAGTTTAGGACAAACCGGGGAGCTGTTTTTT
TRBV4-1	NA	TRBJ2-5	NA	CASSQGVQIQETQYF	TGCGCCAGCAGTCAAGGTGTACAGATCCAAGAGACCCAGTACTTC
TRBV29-1	NA	TRBJ1-2	NA	CSVDVAPGTYGYTF	TGCAGCGTTGACGTGGCGCCCGGGACCTATGGCTACACCTTC
TRBV19	TRBD2	TRBJ2-7	NA	CASRSERAGAGYDEQYF	TGTGCCAGTAGGAGCGAACGGGCGGGAGCCGGGTACGACGAGCAGTACTTC
TRBV4-1	TRBD1	TRBJ1-2	NA	CASSHGQGAIGYTF	TGCGCCAGCAGCCACGGACAGGGGGCTATTGGCTACACCTTC
TRBV18	NA	TRBJ1-6	NA	CASSPKGENSPLHF	TGTGCCAGCTCACCTAAGGGGGAGAATTCACCCCTCCACTTT
TRBV9	NA	TRBJ2-7	NA	CASSGPEGSYEQYF	TGTGCCAGCAGCGGCCCCGAAGGGTCCTACGAGCAGTACTTC
TRBV3-1/TRBV3-2	NA	TRBJ2-3	few	CASSQVDTDTQYF	TGTGCCAGCAGCCAAGTTGACACAGATACGCAGTATTTT
TRBV28	NA	TRBJ2-1	NA	CASSLAYNEQFF	TGTGCCAGCAGTTTAGCATACAATGAGCAGTTCTTC
TRBV29-1	NA	TRBJ1-1	NA	CSVVLGGTEAFF	TGCAGCGTTGTTCTGGGGGGCACTGAAGCTTTCTTT
TRBV30	TRBD1	TRBJ1-5	NA	CAWSYGQGAQPQHF	TGTGCCTGGAGTTACGGACAGGGGGCCCAGCCCCAGCATTTT
TRBV4-3	NA	TRBJ1-5	few	CASSEGLGSNQPQHF	TGCGCCAGCAGCGAGGGGTTGGGAAGCAATCAGCCCCAGCATTTT
TRBV7-9	NA	TRBJ2-2	NA	CASSSGGELFF	TGTGCCAGCAGCTCAGGCGGGGAGCTGTTTTTT
TRBV24-1	TRBD1	TRBJ2-1	NA	CATSTQGANNYNEQFF	TGTGCCACCAGTACACAGGGGGCAAATAACTACAATGAGCAGTTCTTC
TRBV5-1	NA	TRBJ2-3	NA	CASSLGDTDTQYF	TGCGCCAGCAGCTTGGGGGACACAGATACGCAGTATTTT
TRBV7-3	NA	TRBJ2-5	once	CASSPSAGGGQTQYF	TGTGCCAGCAGCCCCTCGGCGGGCGGGGGACAAACCCAGTACTTC
TRBV5-6	TRBD2	TRBJ2-7	NA	CASKRGRSYEQYF	TGTGCCAGCAAGCGGGGGAGGTCCTACGAGCAGTACTTC
TRBV4-1	NA	TRBJ2-1	once	CASSQIAARAYNEQFF	TGCGCCAGCAGCCAGATAGCGGCCCGGGCCTACAATGAGCAGTTCTTC
TRBV7-3	TRBD2	TRBJ2-1	NA	CASSQQRENNEQFF	TGTGCCAGCAGTCAGCAGCGGGAGAACAATGAGCAGTTCTTC
TRBV30	NA	TRBJ1-6	NA	CAWTGQRDSPLHF	TGTGCCTGGACCGGACAGCGGGATTCACCCCTCCACTTT
TRBV29-1	NA	TRBJ2-5	NA	CSVDEQGGKWTQYF	TGCAGCGTTGATGAACAGGGGGGGAAGTGGACCCAGTACTTC
TRBV11-2	NA	TRBJ2-7	NA	CASRKTDGASYEQYF	TGTGCCAGCAGGAAGACGGACGGGGCCTCCTACGAGCAGTACTTC
TRBV16	NA	TRBJ2-1	NA	CASMLDPGLNEQFF	TGTGCCAGCATGTTGGACCCGGGCCTCAATGAGCAGTTCTTC
TRBV4-3	NA	TRBJ2-5	NA	CASSQVGAGGSSETQYF	TGCGCCAGCAGCCAAGTCGGGGCAGGGGGGAGTTCGGAGACCCAGTACTTC
TRBV29-1	NA	TRBJ1-1	NA	CSVGPNTEAFF	TGCAGCGTTGGACCGAACACTGAAGCTTTCTTT
TRBV18	NA	TRBJ2-1	NA	CASSPITSDYNEQFF	TGTGCCAGCTCACCTATTACCTCCGACTACAATGAGCAGTTCTTC
TRBV27	TRBD2	TRBJ2-7	NA	CASSSFSGRTPYEQYF	TGTGCCAGCAGTTCGTTTAGCGGGAGGACGCCCTACGAGCAGTACTTC
TRBV2	NA	TRBJ1-5	NA	CASSLWGNQPQHF	TGTGCCAGCAGTCTCTGGGGGAATCAGCCCCAGCATTTT
TRBV4-3	TRBD1	TRBJ2-7	NA	CASSQDRGQFEQYF	TGCGCCAGCAGCCAAGATCGGGGACAGTTCGAGCAGTACTTC
TRBV10-3	TRBD2	TRBJ2-7	NA	CAISEGGDYSYEQYF	TGTGCCATCAGTGAGGGGGGGGACTACTCCTACGAGCAGTACTTC
TRBV7-3	NA	TRBJ1-6	NA	CASSSIRTEAPLHF	TGTGCCAGCAGCTCCATACGGACTGAGGCACCCCTCCACTTT
TRBV25-1	TRBD1	TRBJ1-1	NA	CASSYRGGGTEAFF	TGTGCCAGCAGTTACAGGGGTGGAGGCACTGAAGCTTTCTTT
TRBV11-3	NA	TRBJ2-2	once	CASSLRGGTNTGELFF	TGTGCCAGCAGCTTAAGGGGGGGTACGAACACCGGGGAGCTGTTTTTT
TRBV28	NA	TRBJ2-6	NA	CASSLRGLRSGANVLTF	TGTGCCAGCAGTTTGCGGGGCCTGCGCTCTGGGGCCAACGTCCTGACTTTC
TRBV18	NA	TRBJ1-5	NA	CASSPPGHTQPQHF	TGTGCCAGCTCACCACCTGGACACACACAGCCCCAGCATTTT
TRBV3-1/TRBV3-2	NA	TRBJ1-5	NA	CASSRDSNQPQHF	TGTGCCAGCAGCCGAGATAGCAATCAGCCCCAGCATTTT
TRBV6-5	NA	TRBJ2-1	NA	CASSSLDRLAGEQFF	TGTGCCAGCAGTTCCCTCGATAGGCTAGCCGGTGAGCAGTTCTTC
TRBV7-6	TRBD2	TRBJ2-5	once	CASSLARAGGETQYF	TGTGCCAGCAGCTTAGCGCGGGCGGGAGGAGAGACCCAGTACTTC
TRBV2	NA	TRBJ2-2	NA	CASKWGWGTGELFF	TGTGCCAGCAAGTGGGGTTGGGGCACCGGGGAGCTGTTTTTT
TRBV12-3/TRBV12-4	NA	TRBJ1-2	NA	CASSIGQYGYTF	TGTGCCAGCAGTATCGGACAGTATGGCTACACCTTC
TRBV9	TRBD1	TRBJ1-2	NA	CASSEEGQGAFLSYGYTF	TGTGCCAGCAGTGAGGAGGGGCAGGGGGCCTTTCTCTCCTATGGCTACACCTTC
TRBV7-9	NA	TRBJ2-7	NA	CASSLWGGHEQYF	TGTGCCAGCAGCTTATGGGGTGGCCACGAGCAGTACTTC
TRBV5-1	NA	TRBJ1-5	NA	CASSPEGGGQPQHF	TGCGCCAGCAGCCCGGAGGGGGGCGGACAGCCCCAGCATTTT
TRBV7-9	NA	TRBJ1-5	NA	CASSLDSRGNQPQHF	TGTGCCAGCAGCTTGGACAGTAGAGGCAATCAGCCCCAGCATTTT